A single sample is the source of the 23 T cell receptor beta chains below, sequenced in a study of blood T cell repertoires in COVID-19. Sequencing was performed with immunoSEQ multiplex PCR; in TCRdb, only in-frame clones are kept and a portion is missing. The data show hundreds of thousands of clones, roughly four fifths seen once. Sample: peripheral blood. The receptors here all came from a woman older than 75 with acute or convalescent COVID-19.

This clone was detected only once. The chain recombines TRBV9 with TRBJ1-1; 10 bases map to TRBD1. J gave up 1 base and V 2 bases, and 14 bases lay outside the gene matches. Germline CDR1 SGDLS, CDR2 YYNGEE. CDR3 size: 19 residues. The CDR3 region is CASSVLPGTGATRNTEAFF. CDR3 bases: TGTGCCAGCAGCGTCTTACCTGGGACAGGGGCAACTCGGAACACTGAAGCTTTCTTT.

This chain uses TRBV5-6 with TRBJ2-5, with 13 nucleotides matching TRBD2. The germline gives CDR1 SGHDT, CDR2 YYEEEE. The CDR3 contains 17 residues. Germline trimming cut 2 bases from V and 4 bases from J; bases unmatched to any gene: 8. CDR3 DNA sequence: TGTGCCAGCAGCTTTTATCCGGGACTAGCGGGAAGAGAGACCCAGTACTTC. The encoded protein is CASSFYPGLAGRETQYF.

The chain couples TRBV14 to TRBJ1-4; no firm D call. Trimming took 4 bases from V and 4 from J, leaving 7 bases between them. CDR1 is SGHDN and CDR2 is FVKESK in the germline V gene. CDR3 length equals 13 residues. The CDR3 is CASSLRFNEKLFF. CDR3 in DNA: TGTGCCAGCAGCCTCCGGTTTAATGAAAAACTGTTTTTT.

This chain links TRBV28 with TRBJ1-2, with D perhaps TRBD1 (6 bases). V was shortened by 5 bases and J by 5 bases, with 21 bases between the two germline ends. Germline lookup yields CDR1 MDHEN and CDR2 SYDVKM. The CDR3 is 16 residues long. DNA of the CDR3: TGTGCCAGCAGTCAACCCCTCCCGGACAGCTTATATGGCTACACCTTC. This translates into CASSQPLPDSLYGYTF.

The chain combines TRBV24-1 with TRBJ2-1; D is undetermined. Germline V gene data show CDR1 as KGHDR and CDR2 as SFDVKD. CDR3 length: 13 amino acids. V dropped 0 bases and J dropped 8 bases, with 7 bases sitting between them. The CDR3 loop is CATSDLRFDEQFF. CDR3 nucleotide sequence: TGTGCCACCAGTGATTTGCGGTTCGATGAGCAGTTCTTC.

The chain combines TRBV2 with TRBJ2-1, with 13 bases identical to TRBD2. Germline V gives CDR1 SNHLY, CDR2 FYNNEI. The trim removed 3 bases at V and 13 bases at J, leaving 3 bases unmatched. The CDR3 is 13 amino acids. CDR3 sequence: CASSDGLAGAQFF. The CDR3 bases are TGTGCCAGCAGTGATGGACTAGCGGGAGCCCAGTTCTTC.

This clone was found a few times. The J gene is TRBJ1-2, the V gene TRBV4-1; D possibly corresponds to TRBD1 (5 bases). Germline V gene lookup returns CDR1 MGHRA and CDR2 YSYEKL. The CDR3 length is 15 residues. V lost 4 bases and J lost 4, with 16 bases in between. The CDR3 region is CASSPPTGRGYGYTF. CDR3 DNA sequence: TGCGCCAGCAGCCCCCCGACCGGGAGGGGCTATGGCTACACCTTC.

The sample holds a few counts of this clone. The gene calls are TRBV5-6 and TRBJ1-4; D might be TRBD1 (5 bases). The length of the CDR3 is 15 residues. Germline CDR1 and CDR2: SGHDT and YYEEEE. Trimming took 4 bases from V and 5 from J, leaving 15 bases between them. The DNA for the CDR3 is TGTGCCAGCAGCACCCGGGCCCCAGGGAATGAAAAACTGTTTTTT. Translating it yields CASSTRAPGNEKLFF.

This clone showed up just a few times. The chain joins TRBV5-1 to TRBJ2-3; TRBD1 matches at 12 bases. Germline V CDR1 and CDR2: SGHRS, YFSETQ. With V trimmed by 5 bases and J by 4 bases, 5 bases remained unmatched. The CDR3 length is 15 residues. The CDR3, as DNA: TGCGCCAGCAGTTACGGGACAGGGGGCGCAGATACGCAGTATTTT. As protein: CASSYGTGGADTQYF.

The V gene is TRBV7-2, the J gene TRBJ2-7; 10 bases are a match to TRBD2. CDR1 is SGHTA and CDR2 is FQGNSA in the germline V gene. The CDR3 is made up of 15 amino acids. V dropped 5 bases and J dropped 0; count of bases not matched to a gene: 4. CDR3 region: CASSLLAGFSYEQYF. The CDR3 DNA reads as TGTGCCAGCAGCCTACTAGCGGGATTCTCCTACGAGCAGTACTTC. The variable domain in full, completed from reference TRBV7-2 and TRBJ2-7, reads GAGVSQSPSNKVTEKGKDVELRCDPISGHTALYWYRQSLGQGLEFLIYFQGNSAPDKSGLPSDRFSAERTGGSVSTLTIQRTQQEDSAVYLCASSLLAGFSYEQYFGPGTRLTVT.

This clone was seen once. The chain recombines TRBV3-1 (or the pseudogene TRBV3-2) with TRBJ1-3; maybe TRBD1 (5 bases). The CDR3 runs 15 residues. The germline V gene has CDR1 LGHDT and CDR2 YNNKEL (reference sequence). V shed 5 bases and J shed 2 bases, with 13 bases lying between them. CDR3 in amino acids: CASSFDSNPGNTIYF. The CDR3 DNA reads TGTGCCAGCAGCTTCGACAGCAACCCTGGAAACACCATATATTTT.

The chain employs TRBV12-5 and TRBJ1-4; the D is unclear. Germline V gene sequence: CDR1 LGHNT, CDR2 FRNRAP. This CDR3 has 22 residues. Deletions cut 4 bases from V and 7 bases from J, with 37 bases between. CDR3 sequence reads: CASGSLGPLGAGTITIGEKLFF. CDR3 sequence (DNA): TGTGCTAGTGGTTCTTTAGGCCCACTAGGAGCCGGAACCATCACAATCGGTGAAAAACTGTTTTTT.

This clone has only a few counts. This chain uses TRBV2 with TRBJ1-6, with a weak D call TRBD1 (5 bases). Germline CDR1 and CDR2: SNHLY and FYNNEI. Trimming removed 6 bases at V and 0 bases at J, with 9 bases between. The CDR3 sequence is 15 residues long. CDR3 DNA: TGTGCCAGCAGACAGGCGAGCTCCTATAATTCACCCCTCCACTTT. It is translated as CASRQASSYNSPLHF.

This chain links TRBV9 with TRBJ2-6; the D gene is possibly TRBD1 (6 bases). V was pared by 0 bases and J by 2 bases, with 15 bases between. The CDR3 loop spans 18 amino acids. CDR1 and CDR2 from the germline V gene are SGDLS and YYNGEE. For the CDR3, the DNA is TGTGCCAGCAGCGTAGTAGGGGGTGATCTTACTGGGGCCAACGTCCTGACTTTC. Amino acids: CASSVVGGDLTGANVLTF.

V and J are TRBV6-5 and TRBJ1-1; 7 nucleotides align to TRBD1. The J segment lost 1 base and the V segment lost 10 bases, leaving 9 bases of the junction unmatched. Per germline, CDR1 MNHEY and CDR2 SVGAGI. The CDR3 spans 14 residues. The CDR3 loop reads CATINRGSNTEAFF. The CDR3 coding sequence is TGTGCCACCATAAACAGGGGATCGAACACTGAAGCTTTCTTT.

V is TRBV14 and J is TRBJ1-4, with D hard to call. The CDR3 covers 13 residues. The V end lost 4 bases, the J end lost 2 bases, and 5 bases lay between the germline ends. Germline V CDR1 and CDR2: SGHDN, FVKESK. In DNA form, the CDR3 reads TGTGCCAGCAGCCCTTATACTAATGAAAAACTGTTTTTT. Amino acid sequence: CASSPYTNEKLFF.

The chain carries TRBV29-1 and TRBJ2-7, with D maybe TRBD1 (6 bases). Germline assignment: CDR1 SQVTM and CDR2 ANQGSEA. The germline V and J ends were trimmed by 3 bases and 5 bases, with 17 bases remaining between them. The CDR3 runs to 14 residues. The CDR3 DNA sequence: TGCAGCGTTGACCTGTCAGGGGCTAGGAACGAGCAGTACTTC. Translating it yields CSVDLSGARNEQYF.

The V call is TRBV28, the J call TRBJ1-5; 8 bases align to TRBD1. The CDR3 runs 16 residues. The trim removed 5 bases at V and 7 bases at J, leaving 13 bases unmatched. Germline V gene sequence: CDR1 MDHEN, CDR2 SYDVKM. CDR3 in DNA: TGTGCCAGCAGTGGAGAGACAGGGGTTTTGCGGCAGCCCCAGCATTTT. Amino acids: CASSGETGVLRQPQHF.

CDR3 DNA: TGTGCCAGCAGTTACCGTGCGGACAGACGCTATGGCTACACCTTC. This sequence encodes CASSYRADRRYGYTF. The chain is built from TRBV6-5 and TRBJ1-2; weak D call: TRBD1 (6 bases). Looked up from germline, CDR1 is MNHEY and CDR2 is SVGAGI. V lost 2 bases and J 4 bases, leaving 14 bases between the germline ends. This CDR3 is built from 15 residues.

This chain connects TRBV10-3 to TRBJ1-5, with TRBD1 matching over 10 bases. V lost 2 bases to trimming and J lost 4 bases; unmatched junction nucleotides: 5. Germline V gives CDR1 ENHRY, CDR2 SYGVKD. The CDR3 consists of 16 residues. In DNA form, the CDR3 reads TGTGCCATCAGTGAGAGACAGGGGGCGCGGAATCAGCCCCAGCATTTT. Protein product: CAISERQGARNQPQHF.

CDR3 amino acids: CASSSIAGGEKLFF. CDR3 in DNA: TGTGCCAGTAGTAGCATAGCGGGGGGTGAAAAACTGTTTTTT. The rearrangement uses TRBV19 and TRBJ1-4; a possible D gene is TRBD1 (5 bases). Looked up from germline, CDR1 is LNHDA and CDR2 is SQIVND (reference sequence). The CDR3 totals 14 residues. V was cut by 4 bases and J by 7 bases, with 13 bases left in between.

The chain carries TRBV5-6 and TRBJ2-1; TRBD2 might be the D (5 bases). This CDR3 spans 17 amino acids. V dropped 4 bases and J dropped 6 bases, with 23 bases sitting between them. CDR1 and CDR2 (germline): SGHDT, YYEEEE. The CDR3 DNA reads as TGTGCCAGCAGCCTACCGGTGAGGACTTGGGATATCAATGAGCAGTTCTTC. It is translated as CASSLPVRTWDINEQFF.

The rearrangement links TRBV6-6 to TRBJ1-5; the match to TRBD1 covers 7 bases. In germline, CDR1 is MNHNY, CDR2 SVGAGI (reference sequence). Germline trimming cut 2 bases from V and 5 bases from J; bases unmatched to any gene: 3. CDR3 length equals 14 residues. The DNA for the CDR3 is TGTGCCAGCAGTTACGACAGGGCTCATCAGCCCCAGCATTTT. Its protein product is CASSYDRAHQPQHF.